This T cell receptor beta chain stems from a study of vaccination and CD4 T cells after COVID-19. The Oncomine TCR Beta short-read assay sequenced DNA from cultured CD4+ T cells. A single record per CDR3 protein comes from TCRdb applying MiXCR to the PCR reads. Of over 11,000 distinct CDR3 sequences listed, 25% to 40% are singletons. The V and J ends lost 1 base and 6 bases respectively, with 13 bases between them. The germline CDR1 and CDR2 sequences are LGHNT and FRNRAP. This CDR3 region has 15 residues. Comment on this clonotype: Its antigen is unidentified.

Treatment reported: roughly 10-day PBMC culture with coronavirus spike peptide pools or control peptides (ViraFEST assay). Sequencing used CD4+ T cells from blood, cultured in vitro, obtained after SARS-CoV-2 vaccination. V usage is TRBV12-5 and J usage is TRBJ2-1, with D uncertain. This receptor was taken from a human donor who had recovered from COVID-19. CDR3 sequence: CASGLDSGRSNEQFF. CDR3 nucleotides: TGTGCTAGTGGTTTGGACTCCGGTCGGAGCAATGAGCAGTTCTTC.